The 3 T cell receptor beta chains in this list originate from one sample, sequenced in a study of blood T cell repertoires in COVID-19. Measured with immunoSEQ multiplex PCR; TCRdb has only the in-frame clones, and not every one. The sample has around 360,000 clones; 70% to 90% are singletons. Sequencing was performed on peripheral blood. Source of these receptors: a woman aged 25 to 39 with COVID-19, enrolled during active disease.

The J gene is TRBJ1-4, the V gene TRBV7-8, with D maybe TRBD1 (6 bases). This CDR3 region has 15 residues. CDR1 is SGHVS, CDR2 FQNEAQ, per germline. V dropped 6 bases and J dropped 2 bases, with 13 bases sitting between them. The CDR3 sequence is CASRPSGETNEKLFF. The CDR3 coding sequence is TGTGCCAGCAGACCTTCAGGGGAGACTAATGAAAAACTGTTTTTT.

The chain has TRBV10-3 and TRBJ2-6; tentatively, D is TRBD2 (5 bases). Per germline, CDR1 ENHRY and CDR2 SYGVKD. V was cut by 8 bases and J by 2 bases, with 10 bases left in between. The CDR3 is made up of 14 amino acids. This chain's CDR3 is CAIQEGTGANVLTF. CDR3 in DNA: TGTGCCATCCAAGAGGGAACTGGGGCCAACGTCCTGACTTTC.

This chain connects TRBV6-5 to TRBJ2-6; D remains ambiguous. The V end lost 6 bases, the J end lost 0 bases, and 6 bases lay between the germline ends. The CDR3 totals 14 residues. Germline V gives CDR1 MNHEY, CDR2 SVGAGI. This CDR3 is CASRRFSGANVLTF. For the CDR3, the DNA is TGTGCCAGCAGACGGTTCTCTGGGGCCAACGTCCTGACTTTC.